This T cell receptor (beta chain) stems from a study of T cells in Graves' hyperthyroidism and ophthalmopathy. Germline assignment: CDR1 SGHRS and CDR2 YFSETQ. The CDR3 extends over 14 amino acids. V was shortened by 0 bases and J by 5 bases, with 10 bases between the two germline ends. This clonotype was seen a handful of times. Amplification targeted TCR beta CDR3 regions from RNA transcripts. In the first-round RT-PCR of the TCR CDR3, the HTBI primer set was used. TCRdb passed the multiplex PCR reads through MiXCR, listing each CDR3 protein once. The sample yields 370,000 or so distinct CDR3 sequences, 25% seen once.

The chain is built from TRBV5-1 and TRBJ2-3; a weak D match, TRBD1 (5 bases). The sequenced sample was blood. The sequence came from a man aged 50-59 years with Graves' hyperthyroidism. CDR3 protein: CASSLVLQGDTQYF. CDR3 DNA: TGCGCCAGCAGCTTGGTCCTCCAGGGAGATACGCAGTATTTT.